The 8 T cell receptor beta chains presented below share a single source sample, sequenced in a study of post-analysis software for immune sequencing data. For these TCRs, the target antigens are not known. Prepared TCR beta cDNA libraries contained unique molecular identifiers. TCRdb re-derived calls from the PCR reads in MiXCR, one entry per CDR3 protein. The data show under 200,000 distinct CDR3 sequences, with approximately 29% seen just once and roughly 3.5% held by the top ten. Study outcomes and limitations: Controls showed lower frequencies than patients for roughly five TRBV segments, and TRBV5-6, TRBV5-1 and TRBV20-1 were among these.

The sequencing sample was made of blood. The receptors stem from a girl aged 2-17 years with multiple sclerosis.

The chain uses TRBV2 and TRBJ1-2; 8 positions agree with TRBD1. This CDR3 comprises 14 residues. The V segment lost 0 bases and the J segment 3 bases; nucleotides outside the gene matches: 0. Per germline, CDR1 SNHLY and CDR2 FYNNEI. The CDR3 is CASSEAGQDYGYTF. The CDR3 region has the DNA TGTGCCAGCAGTGAAGCGGGACAGGACTATGGCTACACCTTC. Variable domain in full (rest from reference TRBV2 and TRBJ1-2): EPEVTQTPSHQVTQMGQEVILRCVPISNHLYFYWYRQILGQKVEFLVSFYNNEISEKSEIFDDQFSVERPDGSNFTLKIRSTKLEDSAMYFCASSEAGQDYGYTFGSGTRLTVV.

At least ten counts were recorded for this clonotype. J is TRBJ2-7 and V is TRBV5-1, with 8 bases identical to TRBD1. The CDR3 length is 13 residues. Trimming at V came to 4 bases and at J to 3 bases, leaving 3 bases not matched to a gene. The germline gives CDR1 SGHRS, CDR2 YFSETQ. In DNA form, the CDR3 reads TGCGCCAGCAGCAGAGACAGGGGCTACGAGCAGTACTTC. Translating gives CASSRDRGYEQYF.

This CDR3 is CASSQARLAANEQFF. The CDR3 DNA sequence: TGCGCCAGCAGCCAAGCCCGACTAGCAGCCAATGAGCAGTTCTTC. The chain couples TRBV4-3 to TRBJ2-1; 7 bases match TRBD2. The J segment lost 6 bases and the V segment lost 1 base, leaving 6 bases of the junction unmatched. The CDR3 sequence is 15 residues long. Looked up from germline, CDR1 is LGHNA and CDR2 is YSLEER.

This clonotype was picked up a small number of times. The V and J genes are TRBV15 and TRBJ2-1, with D perhaps TRBD1 or TRBD2 (5 bases each). Germline V gene data show CDR1 as LNHNV and CDR2 as YYDKDF (reference sequence). The CDR3 contains 15 residues. Deletions cut 4 bases from V and 7 bases from J, with 17 bases between. This CDR3 reads CATSMGTPGVNEQFF. DNA of the CDR3: TGTGCCACCAGCATGGGGACCCCCGGAGTAAATGAGCAGTTCTTC.

This clonotype was counted ten times or more. V is TRBV6-1 and J is TRBJ2-7; 8 positions match TRBD1. Trimming removed 2 bases from V and 6 bases from J; junction bases left unmatched: 6. This CDR3 contains 14 residues. Germline V gene lookup returns CDR1 MNHNS and CDR2 SASEGT. The CDR3: CASSEQDRVGEQYF. The CDR3 region has the DNA TGTGCCAGCAGTGAACAGGACAGGGTGGGCGAGCAGTACTTC.

This clonotype was picked up a small number of times. V usage is TRBV7-6 and J usage is TRBJ2-3; 8 positions agree with TRBD1. The CDR3 totals 16 residues. Germline CDR1 is SGHVS and CDR2 is FNYEAQ. V was pared by 4 bases and J by 3 bases, with 9 bases of the junction left unmatched. The CDR3 is CASSSRTGYRTDTQYF. The CDR3 region has the DNA TGTGCCAGCAGCTCCCGGACAGGGTATCGTACAGATACGCAGTATTTT.

This clonotype showed up many times. The gene calls are TRBV7-8 and TRBJ2-7; the match to TRBD1 covers 9 bases. With 1 base clipped from V and 3 bases from J, the junction kept 1 base outside the gene matches. This CDR3 has 14 residues. CDR1 is SGHVS, CDR2 FQNEAQ, per germline. CDR3 residues: CASSLGGQGYEQYF. The DNA of the CDR3 is TGTGCCAGCAGCTTAGGGGGACAGGGCTACGAGCAGTACTTC.

The genes are TRBV29-1 and TRBJ2-3; 9 nucleotides agree with TRBD1. This CDR3 is 15 amino acids long. Trimming cost V 6 bases and J 8 bases; bases outside gene matches: 15. Germline CDR1 is SQVTM and CDR2 is ANQGSEA. CDR3 protein: CSVLTGGALRGTQYF. The CDR3 DNA reads as TGCAGCGTACTAACAGGGGGCGCCTTGAGAGGTACGCAGTATTTT.